One T cell receptor (beta chain) is described in this entry. Its antigen is currently unknown. Trimming cost V 1 base and J 5 bases; bases outside gene matches: 5. There are 16 residues in the CDR3. The germline CDR1 and CDR2 sequences are KGHSH and LQKENI. During the collection period, no donor immune events like infections were recorded. The data derive from a study of identifying expanded T cells in peripheral blood. Findings and caveats of the study: Technical replicates showed around 1.1 changed clones; two weeks approximately 16; four weeks 19. Two-week clone count variance significantly increased as total template count grew.

Libraries were prepared by immunoSEQ multiplex PCR; TCRdb keeps only in-frame clonotypes and omits some of them. This sample carries 100,000 or so clones, around 89% of them seen once, and the ten largest clones take around 15%. The chain combines TRBV18 with TRBJ1-4; 9 nucleotides align to TRBD1. The TCR originated in a person between 18 and 75 years old in good health. Sequencing was done on a sample of blood. CDR3 DNA: TGTGCCAGCTCACCACTGGCGACAGGGGGAAATGAAAAACTGTTTTTT. Translating gives CASSPLATGGNEKLFF.